The rows below give T cell receptor beta chains drawn from one sample of a study of T-cell memory formation after mild COVID-19. TCRdb re-called the 5' RACE reads with MiXCR, one entry per CDR3 protein. This table has 150,000 or so distinct CDR3 sequences, under 30% appearing once. The specimen sequenced was PBMCs or a T cell subset sorted from them (not recorded which). The receptors shown here come from an adult woman who had mild COVID-19 (a few samples of this study predate the infection). Cell type and time point are not known. The CDR3 runs from the conserved cysteine through the conserved F or W. D genes are given only for firm matches. The listing skips clone size in some rows; elsewhere it reads once, few, many or a size class.

len	abundance	v_gene	d_gene	j_gene	CDR3aa	CDR3nt
17	few	TRBV14	TRBD1	TRBJ2-3	CASSQAKFRDRADTQYF	TGTGCCAGCAGCCAAGCCAAGTTCCGGGACAGGGCGGATACGCAGTATTTT
15	NA	TRBV12-3/TRBV12-4	NA	TRBJ2-5	CASSPYGTYQETQYF	TGTGCCAGCAGCCCCTATGGAACCTACCAAGAGACCCAGTACTTC
16	few	TRBV4-1	NA	TRBJ1-6	CASSQAGAGYNSPLHF	TGCGCCAGCAGCCAAGCAGGGGCGGGGTATAATTCACCCCTCCACTTT
16	many	TRBV7-9	NA	TRBJ1-4	CASSPPLGGANEKLFF	TGTGCCAGCAGCCCACCCCTTGGGGGTGCAAATGAAAAACTGTTTTTT
15	NA	TRBV7-8	NA	TRBJ2-5	CASSLAGLSGETQYF	TGTGCCAGCAGCTTAGCGGGACTTTCTGGGGAGACCCAGTACTTC
16	NA	TRBV19	NA	TRBJ2-6	CASTPRLPSGANVLTF	TGTGCCAGTACCCCGCGGCTCCCATCTGGGGCCAACGTCCTGACTTTC
16	NA	TRBV7-3	TRBD2	TRBJ2-1	CASSPLAGGPGNEQFF	TGTGCCAGCAGCCCTCTAGCGGGAGGGCCGGGGAATGAGCAGTTCTTC
15	NA	TRBV7-9	NA	TRBJ2-1	CASSLKGSSYNEQFF	TGTGCCAGCAGCTTAAAGGGGAGCTCCTACAATGAGCAGTTCTTC
15	few	TRBV9	NA	TRBJ1-1	CASSIRGNENTEAFF	TGTGCCAGCAGCATCAGGGGAAACGAGAACACTGAAGCTTTCTTT
14	NA	TRBV9	TRBD2	TRBJ2-2	CASSLAGGPAELFF	TGTGCCAGCAGCCTAGCGGGAGGGCCAGCGGAGCTGTTTTTT
12	few	TRBV6-1	NA	TRBJ2-7	CASSTGWNEQYF	TGTGCCAGCAGTACAGGGTGGAACGAGCAGTACTTC
12	NA	TRBV12-3/TRBV12-4	NA	TRBJ2-5	CASSDPATTQYF	TGTGCCAGCTCTGACCCCGCCACGACCCAGTACTTC
13	NA	TRBV2	NA	TRBJ2-7	CASSETGTYEQYF	TGTGCCAGCAGTGAAACTGGGACCTACGAGCAGTACTTC
13	NA	TRBV11-3	TRBD2	TRBJ2-1	CASSPGLANEQFF	TGTGCCAGCAGCCCGGGACTAGCTAATGAGCAGTTCTTC
16	few	TRBV5-6	NA	TRBJ2-3	CASSLVGKIGGDTQYF	TGTGCCAGCAGCTTGGTAGGCAAGATCGGCGGAGATACGCAGTATTTT
14	NA	TRBV20-1	NA	TRBJ2-5	CSARDLGLAETQYF	TGCAGTGCTAGAGATCTAGGGCTAGCGGAGACCCAGTACTTC